This entry concerns a single T cell receptor beta chain. Antigen specificity is unknown. The data were obtained in a study of blood T cells in healthy people across ages. Study-wide results and caveats: Per-million-T-cell TCR beta diversity fell roughly linearly with age. Among long-lived donors, naive CD4+ cells were more numerous and diversity higher than in aged donors.

Approximately 10 milliliters of peripheral blood were drawn from each donor into EDTA-treated tubes. PCR was performed a second time for roughly 7 to 11 cycles using a sample-barcoded 5' primer and a J-beta primer mix. TCRdb ran MiXCR on the 5' RACE reads and lists one entry per CDR3 protein. This table has nearly 800,000 distinct CDR3 sequences, just over 55% appearing once. Germline assignment: CDR1 DFQATT and CDR2 SNEGSKA (reference sequence). V was trimmed by 3 bases and J by 2 bases, leaving 17 bases between them. The CDR3 contains 15 residues. Sequenced: blood. The gene calls are TRBV20-1 and TRBJ2-7; D remains ambiguous. This clonotype originated in a middle-aged man in good health. DNA for the CDR3: TGCAGTGCTAGTCCCCGCGGTCGACCCACCTACGAGCAGTACTTC. It specifies CSASPRGRPTYEQYF.